Here is one TCR beta chain with its context. As yet, its antigen is unknown. The data originate from a study of T cell responses to AZD1222 COVID-19 vaccine. On the study more broadly: Samples with a second dose at about 4 or about 12 weeks were pooled together. Study-level points and caveats: Two AZD1222 administrations were followed by greater Spike-specific TCR breadth and depth. Within unmutated variant regions lay the reported targets of nearly half of spike-specific TCRs. Most donors were white British, females outnumbered males, and clonal diversity was possibly underestimated.

Produced via immunoSEQ multiplex PCR; TCRdb's table is partial and in-frame only. The data show fewer than 85,000 clones, 80% to 90% seen once. From germline, CDR1 is MRHNA and CDR2 SNTAGT. Germline trimming cut 0 bases from V and 3 bases from J; bases unmatched to any gene: 3. The CDR3 spans 16 residues. The source is an adult in good health. The V and J genes are TRBV6-4 and TRBJ2-1; 9 nucleotides match TRBD2. The sequencing used peripheral blood, collected on day 0 of AZD1222 vaccination. This CDR3 reads CASSDSSSGDYNEQFF. DNA for the CDR3: TGTGCCAGCAGTGACTCTTCTAGCGGGGACTACAATGAGCAGTTCTTC.